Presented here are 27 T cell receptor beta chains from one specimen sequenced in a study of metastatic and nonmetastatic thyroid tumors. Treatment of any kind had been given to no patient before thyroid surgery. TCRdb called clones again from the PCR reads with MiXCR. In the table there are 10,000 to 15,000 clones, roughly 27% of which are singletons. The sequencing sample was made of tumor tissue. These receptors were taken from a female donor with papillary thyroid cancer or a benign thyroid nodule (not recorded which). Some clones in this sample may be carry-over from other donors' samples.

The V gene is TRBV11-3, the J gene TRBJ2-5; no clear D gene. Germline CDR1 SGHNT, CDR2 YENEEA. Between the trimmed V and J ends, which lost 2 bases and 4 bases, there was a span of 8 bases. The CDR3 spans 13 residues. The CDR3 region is CASSLTKGETQYF. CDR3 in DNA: TGTGCCAGCAGCTTAACCAAGGGAGAGACCCAGTACTTC.

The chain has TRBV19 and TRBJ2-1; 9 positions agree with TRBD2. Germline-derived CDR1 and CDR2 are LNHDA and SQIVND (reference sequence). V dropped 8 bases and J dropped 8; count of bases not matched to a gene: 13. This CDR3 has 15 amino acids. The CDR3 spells CASGPRLAAGDEQFF. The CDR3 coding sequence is TGTGCCAGTGGACCCCGACTAGCGGCCGGCGATGAGCAGTTCTTC.

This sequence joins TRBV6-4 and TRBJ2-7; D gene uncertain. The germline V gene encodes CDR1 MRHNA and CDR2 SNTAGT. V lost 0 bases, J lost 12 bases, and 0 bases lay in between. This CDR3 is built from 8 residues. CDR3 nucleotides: TGTGCCAGCAGTGACTCGTACTTC. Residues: CASSDSYF.

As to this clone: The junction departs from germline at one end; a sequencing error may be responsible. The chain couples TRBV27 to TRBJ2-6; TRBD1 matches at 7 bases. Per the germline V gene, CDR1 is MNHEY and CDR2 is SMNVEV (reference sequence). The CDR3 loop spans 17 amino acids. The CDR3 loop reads CASTRGGGNSGANVMTF. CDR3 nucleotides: TGTGCCAGCACAAGAGGGGGCGGTAACTCTGGGGCAAACGTCATGACTTTC.

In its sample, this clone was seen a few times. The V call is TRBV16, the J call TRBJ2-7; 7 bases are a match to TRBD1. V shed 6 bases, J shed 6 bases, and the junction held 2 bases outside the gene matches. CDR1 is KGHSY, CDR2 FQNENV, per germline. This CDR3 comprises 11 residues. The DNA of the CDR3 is TGTGCCAGCAGAACAGGGGCCGAGCAGTACTTC. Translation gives CASRTGAEQYF.

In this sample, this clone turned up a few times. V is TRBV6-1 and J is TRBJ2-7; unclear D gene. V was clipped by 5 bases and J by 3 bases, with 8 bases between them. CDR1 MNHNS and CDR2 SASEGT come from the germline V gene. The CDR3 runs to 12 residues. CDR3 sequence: CASSPRSYEQYF. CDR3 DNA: TGTGCCAGCAGTCCTCGGAGCTACGAGCAGTACTTC.

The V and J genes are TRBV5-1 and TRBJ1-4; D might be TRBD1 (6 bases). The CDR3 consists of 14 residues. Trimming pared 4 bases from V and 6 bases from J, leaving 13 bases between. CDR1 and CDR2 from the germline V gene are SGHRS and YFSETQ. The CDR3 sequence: CASSEQGGDEKLFF. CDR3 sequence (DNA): TGCGCCAGCAGCGAACAGGGAGGGGATGAAAAACTGTTTTTT.

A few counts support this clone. DNA of the CDR3: TGCAGCGTTGGAGGGTTTGGCGACTACGAGCAGTACTTC. Translating gives CSVGGFGDYEQYF. The rearrangement links TRBV29-1 to TRBJ2-7; possibly TRBD2 for D (5 bases). The CDR3 totals 13 residues. Germline CDR1 SQVTM, CDR2 ANQGSEA. Trimming removed 4 bases at V and 3 bases at J, with 13 bases between.

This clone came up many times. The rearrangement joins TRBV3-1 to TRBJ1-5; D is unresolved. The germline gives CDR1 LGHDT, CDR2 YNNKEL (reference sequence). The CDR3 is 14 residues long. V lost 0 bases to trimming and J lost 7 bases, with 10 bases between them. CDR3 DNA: TGTGCCAGCAGCCAAGATTCAGAGTTCCAGCCCCAGCATTTT. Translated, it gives CASSQDSEFQPQHF. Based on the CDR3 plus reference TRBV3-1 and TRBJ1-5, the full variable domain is DTAVSQTPKYLVTQMGNDKSIKCEQNLGHDTMYWYKQDSKKFLKIMFSYNNKELIINETVPNRFSPKSPDKAHLNLHINSLELGDSAVYFCASSQDSEFQPQHFGDGTRLSIL.

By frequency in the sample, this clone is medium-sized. The DNA for the CDR3 is TGCGCCAGCAGCTTAGCCAGCGGTCCCTACGAGCAGTACTTC. It codes for CASSLASGPYEQYF. The chain recombines TRBV5-1 with TRBJ2-7, with D possibly TRBD2 on 5 matching bases. V lost 2 bases and J 2 bases, leaving 11 bases between the germline ends. The CDR3 has 14 amino acids. Germline-derived CDR1 and CDR2 are SGHRS and YFSETQ.

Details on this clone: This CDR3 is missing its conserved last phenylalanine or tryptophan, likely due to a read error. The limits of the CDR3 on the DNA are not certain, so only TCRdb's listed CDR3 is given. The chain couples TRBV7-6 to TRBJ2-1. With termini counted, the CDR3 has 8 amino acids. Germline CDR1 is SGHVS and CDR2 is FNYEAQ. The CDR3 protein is CASSLVQT.

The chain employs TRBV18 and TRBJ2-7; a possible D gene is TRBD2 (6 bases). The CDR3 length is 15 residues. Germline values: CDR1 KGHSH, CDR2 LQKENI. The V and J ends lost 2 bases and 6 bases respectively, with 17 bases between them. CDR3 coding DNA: TGTGCCAGCTCACCATATGAGGGAGGTGGGGGCGAGCAGTACTTC. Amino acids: CASSPYEGGGGEQYF. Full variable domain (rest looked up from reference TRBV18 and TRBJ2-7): NAGVMQNPRHLVRRRGQEARLRCSPMKGHSHVYWYRQLPEEGLKFMVYLQKENIIDESGMPKERFSAEFPKEGPSILRIQQVVRGDSAAYFCASSPYEGGGGEQYFGPGTRLTVT.

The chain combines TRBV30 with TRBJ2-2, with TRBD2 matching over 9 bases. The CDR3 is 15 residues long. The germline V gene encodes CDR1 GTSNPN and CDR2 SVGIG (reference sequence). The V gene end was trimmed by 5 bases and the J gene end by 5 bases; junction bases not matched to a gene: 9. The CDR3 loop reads CAWAPLAGRTGELFF. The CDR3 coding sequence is TGTGCCTGGGCCCCTCTAGCGGGAAGGACCGGGGAGCTGTTTTTT. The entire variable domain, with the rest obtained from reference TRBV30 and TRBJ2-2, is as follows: SQTIHQWPATLVQPVGSPLSLECTVEGTSNPNLYWYRQAAGRGLQLLFYSVGIGQISSEVPQNLSASRPQDRQFILSSKKLLLSDSGFYLCAWAPLAGRTGELFFGEGSRLTVL.

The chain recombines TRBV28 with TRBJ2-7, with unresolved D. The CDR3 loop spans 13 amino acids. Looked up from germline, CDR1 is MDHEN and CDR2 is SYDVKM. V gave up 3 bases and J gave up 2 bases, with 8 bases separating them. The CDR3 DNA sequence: TGTGCCAGCAGTTTGACGGCTCCCTACGAGCAGTACTTC. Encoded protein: CASSLTAPYEQYF.

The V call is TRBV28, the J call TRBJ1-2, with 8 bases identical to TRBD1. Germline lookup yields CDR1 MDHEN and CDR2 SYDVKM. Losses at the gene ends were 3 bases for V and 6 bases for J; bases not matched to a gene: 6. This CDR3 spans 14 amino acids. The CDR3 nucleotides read TGTGCCAGCAGTTTTCGGGGACAGGTAGATGGCTACACCTTC. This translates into CASSFRGQVDGYTF.

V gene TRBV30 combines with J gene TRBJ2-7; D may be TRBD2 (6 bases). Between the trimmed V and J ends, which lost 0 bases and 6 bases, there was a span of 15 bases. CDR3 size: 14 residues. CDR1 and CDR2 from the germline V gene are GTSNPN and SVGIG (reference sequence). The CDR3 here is CAWSVSMKAGEQYF. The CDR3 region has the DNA TGTGCCTGGAGTGTAAGTATGAAAGCGGGCGAGCAGTACTTC.

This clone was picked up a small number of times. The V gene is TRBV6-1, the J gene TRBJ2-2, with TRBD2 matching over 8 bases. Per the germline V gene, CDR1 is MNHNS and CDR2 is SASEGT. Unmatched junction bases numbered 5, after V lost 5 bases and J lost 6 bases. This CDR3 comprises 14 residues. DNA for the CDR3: TGTGCCAGCAGTTCCCGGGAGGGCGCCGGGGAGCTGTTTTTT. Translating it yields CASSSREGAGELFF.

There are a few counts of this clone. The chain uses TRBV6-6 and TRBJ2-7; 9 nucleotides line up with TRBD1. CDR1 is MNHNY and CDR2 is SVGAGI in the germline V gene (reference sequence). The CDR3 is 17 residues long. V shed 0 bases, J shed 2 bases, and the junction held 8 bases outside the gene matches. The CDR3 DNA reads TGTGCCAGCAGTTACTCTGGCGGGAGACAGGGGGCCTACGAGCAGTACTTC. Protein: CASSYSGGRQGAYEQYF.

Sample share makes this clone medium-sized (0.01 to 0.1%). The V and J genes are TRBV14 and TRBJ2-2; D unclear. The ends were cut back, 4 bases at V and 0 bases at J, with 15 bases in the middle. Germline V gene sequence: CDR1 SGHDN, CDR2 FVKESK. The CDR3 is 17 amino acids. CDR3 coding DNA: TGTGCCAGCAGCCTTCAGAGTGAGACCGCGAACACCGGGGAGCTGTTTTTT. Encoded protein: CASSLQSETANTGELFF.

The CDR3 DNA is TGCAGTGCCAATCAGGGAAGGGCCTATGGCTACACCTTC. Residues: CSANQGRAYGYTF. The gene calls are TRBV20-1 and TRBJ1-2, with a weak D call TRBD1 (5 bases). The V end was cut by 6 bases, the J end by 4 bases, with 15 bases between. The CDR3 contains 13 residues. CDR1 DFQATT and CDR2 SNEGSKA come from the germline V gene (reference sequence).

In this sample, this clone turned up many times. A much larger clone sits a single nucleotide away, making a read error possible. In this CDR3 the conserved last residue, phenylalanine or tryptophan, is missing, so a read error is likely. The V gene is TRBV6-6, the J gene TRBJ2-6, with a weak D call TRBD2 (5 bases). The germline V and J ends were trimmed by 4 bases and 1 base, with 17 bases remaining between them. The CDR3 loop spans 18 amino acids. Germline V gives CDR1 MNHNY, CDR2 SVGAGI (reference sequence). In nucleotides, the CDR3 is TGTGCCAGCAGTTTCCTCCCTCGCTCGGGGTCTGGGGCCAACGTCCTGACTTGC. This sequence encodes CASSFLPRSGSGANVLTC.

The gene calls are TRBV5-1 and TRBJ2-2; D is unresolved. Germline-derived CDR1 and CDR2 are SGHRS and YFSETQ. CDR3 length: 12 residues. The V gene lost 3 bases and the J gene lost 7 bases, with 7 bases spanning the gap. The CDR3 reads CASSSILGELFF. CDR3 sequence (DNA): TGCGCCAGCAGCTCCATTCTCGGGGAGCTGTTTTTT.

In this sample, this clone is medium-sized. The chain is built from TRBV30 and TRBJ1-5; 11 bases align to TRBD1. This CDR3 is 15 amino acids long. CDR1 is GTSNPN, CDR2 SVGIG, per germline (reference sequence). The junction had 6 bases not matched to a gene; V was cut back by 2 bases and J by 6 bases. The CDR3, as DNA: TGTGCCTGGAGTTACCGGGACAGGGGGGCTCAGCCCCAGCATTTT. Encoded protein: CAWSYRDRGAQPQHF. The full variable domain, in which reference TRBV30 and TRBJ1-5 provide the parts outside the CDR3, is SQTIHQWPATLVQPVGSPLSLECTVEGTSNPNLYWYRQAAGRGLQLLFYSVGIGQISSEVPQNLSASRPQDRQFILSSKKLLLSDSGFYLCAWSYRDRGAQPQHFGDGTRLSIL.

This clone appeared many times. CDR3 nucleotides: TGTGCCACCAGTGATAGATTACAGGGGGCCAATCAGCCCCAGCATTTT. Protein: CATSDRLQGANQPQHF. The V call is TRBV24-1, the J call TRBJ1-5; 9 bases match TRBD1. The CDR3 extends over 16 amino acids. V trimming: 3 bases; J trimming: 3 bases; junction bases outside the gene matches: 5. Germline V CDR1 and CDR2: KGHDR, SFDVKD.

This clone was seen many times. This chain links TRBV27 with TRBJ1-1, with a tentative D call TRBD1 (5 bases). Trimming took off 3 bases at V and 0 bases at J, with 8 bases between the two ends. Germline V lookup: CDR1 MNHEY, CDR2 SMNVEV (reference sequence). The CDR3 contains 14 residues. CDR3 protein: CASSLTAMNTEAFF. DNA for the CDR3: TGTGCCAGCAGTTTGACAGCCATGAACACTGAAGCTTTCTTT.

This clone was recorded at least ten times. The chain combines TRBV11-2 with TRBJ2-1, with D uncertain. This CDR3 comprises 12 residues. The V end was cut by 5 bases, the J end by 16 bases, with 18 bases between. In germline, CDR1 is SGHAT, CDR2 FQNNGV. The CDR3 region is CASSETRDLLFF. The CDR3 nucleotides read TGTGCCAGCAGCGAGACCCGCGATTTGTTATTCTTC.

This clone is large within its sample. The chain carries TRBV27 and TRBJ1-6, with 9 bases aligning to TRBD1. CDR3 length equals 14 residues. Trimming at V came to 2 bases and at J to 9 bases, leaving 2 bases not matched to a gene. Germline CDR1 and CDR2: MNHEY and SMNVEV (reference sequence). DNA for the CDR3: TGTGCCAGCAGTTTAGCACAGGGGGCTTCACCCCTCCACTTT. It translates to CASSLAQGASPLHF.